This T cell receptor beta chain was observed in a study of T cells in Graves' hyperthyroidism and ophthalmopathy. The V and J ends lost 5 bases and 4 bases respectively, with 18 bases between them. Germline V gene sequence: CDR1 KGHSH, CDR2 LQKENI. This CDR3 region has 15 residues. In this sample, this clonotype turned up many times. Amplification of TCR beta CDR3 regions was performed using RNA transcripts as template. HTBI primers drove first-round RT-PCR of the TCR CDR3. Via MiXCR, TCRdb re-called the multiplex PCR reads, giving one row per CDR3 protein. There are about 400,000 distinct CDR3 sequences in the sample; approximately 13% occur only once, and 9.2% lies in the top ten.

Input material: blood. V gene TRBV18 combines with J gene TRBJ2-7; D possibly corresponds to TRBD2 (6 bases). This TCR derives from a woman aged 18-29 years with Graves' hyperthyroidism. The CDR3 DNA reads TGTGCCAGCTCATTTATGGCGGGATTAGCTTACGAGCAGTACTTC. This gives the protein CASSFMAGLAYEQYF.